The 15 T cell receptor beta chains given below trace back to one sample, sequenced in a study of spatial heterogeneity in lung cancer. TCRdb used MiXCR to reprocess the 5' RACE reads, holding one entry per CDR3 protein. The profile shows under 50,000 distinct CDR3 sequences, about 5.2% of them singletons. The sample's time point: sample taken at primary tumor resection. The material sequenced was PBMCs, taken at surgery. The receptors derive from a female donor with early-stage non-small cell lung cancer.

The table lists this clonotype with many counts. V and J are TRBV6-1 and TRBJ2-6, with D possibly TRBD2 on 7 matching bases. Germline lookup yields CDR1 MNHNS and CDR2 SASEGT. The CDR3 runs 18 residues. V shed 4 bases and J shed 0 bases, with 16 bases lying between them. The CDR3 bases are TGTGCCAGCAGTGCCCCCGCGGGGGCCCTCTCTGGGGCCAACGTCCTGACTTTC. Translated, it gives CASSAPAGALSGANVLTF.

The chain carries TRBV3-1 and TRBJ1-2; 8 bases agree with TRBD1. With V trimmed by 0 bases and J by 8 bases, 11 bases remained unmatched. Germline values: CDR1 LGHDT, CDR2 YNNKEL (reference sequence). This CDR3 region has 16 residues. CDR3 nucleotide sequence: TGTGCCAGCAGCCAAGATTTAAGGACAGGGAGAGGCGGCTACACCTTC. Amino acid sequence: CASSQDLRTGRGGYTF.

This clonotype was recorded many times. V gene TRBV24-1 combines with J gene TRBJ2-1, with 7 bases aligning to TRBD1. The CDR3 loop spans 15 amino acids. CDR1 and CDR2 from the germline V gene are KGHDR and SFDVKD. V was clipped by 3 bases and J by 8 bases; unmatched bases: 9. The CDR3 DNA reads TGTGCCACCAGTGATCGGACAGGCCTTTGGGATGAGCAGTTCTTC. This sequence encodes CATSDRTGLWDEQFF.

This clonotype was recorded many times. The V and J genes are TRBV27 and TRBJ2-1; TRBD2 agrees at 7 bases. The CDR3 extends over 13 amino acids. In germline, CDR1 is MNHEY, CDR2 SMNVEV (reference sequence). Unmatched junction bases numbered 12, after V lost 11 bases and J lost 8 bases. The CDR3 nucleotides read TGTGCCTCCCGGGGGGAGGGGTTTCATGAGCAGTTCTTC. Its protein product is CASRGEGFHEQFF.

This clonotype was recorded many times. The V and J genes are TRBV5-1 and TRBJ1-2; TRBD1 matches 9 bases. The junction had 5 bases not matched to a gene; V was cut back by 4 bases and J by 1 base. The CDR3 loop spans 15 amino acids. The germline CDR1 and CDR2 sequences are SGHRS and YFSETQ. The CDR3 sequence is CASSMGQGGNYGYTF. The DNA for the CDR3 is TGCGCCAGCAGCATGGGACAGGGCGGTAACTATGGCTACACCTTC.

This clonotype has ten or more counts. The chain recombines TRBV6-2 or TRBV6-3 with TRBJ2-3, with D maybe TRBD2 (6 bases). The CDR3 length is 13 residues. The germline V gene has CDR1 MNHEY and CDR2 SVGEGT. Trimming removed 9 bases at V and 4 bases at J, with 14 bases between. CDR3 sequence reads: CASKTRRADTQYF. CDR3 bases: TGTGCCAGTAAGACTAGGCGGGCAGATACGCAGTATTTT.

This clonotype was found a few times. The chain joins TRBV5-1 to TRBJ2-7, with TRBD1 identical over 9 bases. This CDR3 has 15 residues. Germline-derived CDR1 and CDR2 are SGHRS and YFSETQ. V lost 6 bases to trimming and J lost 2 bases; unmatched junction nucleotides: 9. The CDR3 sequence is CASKAGTGRTYEQYF. The CDR3 DNA sequence: TGCGCCAGCAAGGCAGGGACAGGGAGGACCTACGAGCAGTACTTC.

Sample share makes this clonotype medium-sized. The J gene is TRBJ1-5, the V gene TRBV20-1; 8 nucleotides agree with TRBD1. Germline-derived CDR1 and CDR2 are DFQATT and SNEGSKA (reference sequence). With 6 bases clipped from V and 2 bases from J, the junction kept 9 bases outside the gene matches. The CDR3 sequence is 15 residues long. The CDR3 loop is CSAGLDRGRNQPQHF. CDR3 sequence (DNA): TGCAGTGCCGGTCTCGACAGGGGCCGCAATCAGCCCCAGCATTTT.

This clonotype has ten or more counts. The V call is TRBV21-1, the J call TRBJ1-2; TRBD1 is the table's D call, not checked against the DNA. TRBV21-1 is described as a pseudogene. The CDR3 covers 13 residues. The CDR3 region is CASSTPGEVGYTF. CDR3 DNA sequence: TGTGCCAGCAGCACACCAGGGGAGGTTGGCTACACCTTC.

This clonotype was counted a few times. This rearrangement joins TRBV20-1 to TRBJ2-7, with a tentative D call TRBD1 (5 bases). V lost 3 bases to trimming and J lost 3 bases, with 9 bases between them. The CDR3 is 12 residues long. The germline CDR1 and CDR2 sequences are DFQATT and SNEGSKA (reference sequence). The CDR3 here is CSASADSYEQYF. In DNA form, the CDR3 reads TGCAGTGCTAGCGCCGACAGCTACGAGCAGTACTTC.

This clonotype appeared many times. This chain links TRBV30 with TRBJ2-7; D could derive from TRBD1 or TRBD2 (7 bases each). The V end lost 0 bases, the J end lost 3 bases, and 15 bases lay between the germline ends. Germline CDR1 reads GTSNPN; CDR2 reads SVGIG (reference sequence). CDR3 size: 15 residues. CDR3: CAWSVGGGLSYEQYF. CDR3 DNA: TGTGCCTGGAGTGTGGGAGGGGGCCTCAGCTACGAGCAGTACTTC.

This clonotype was recorded many times. The chain employs TRBV5-5 and TRBJ1-4; TRBD1 is a possible D gene (5 bases). The CDR3 length is 14 residues. The germline V gene encodes CDR1 SGHKS and CDR2 YYEKEE (reference sequence). Trimming cost V 2 bases and J 3 bases, with 8 bases left between them. The CDR3 loop is CASSFQGSNEKLFF. CDR3 bases: TGTGCCAGCAGCTTCCAGGGATCTAATGAAAAACTGTTTTTT.

This rearrangement joins TRBV18 to TRBJ1-1; unclear D gene. Trimming took off 4 bases at V and 1 base at J, with 10 bases between the two ends. Germline V gives CDR1 KGHSH, CDR2 LQKENI. The CDR3 is 14 residues long. As DNA, the CDR3 is TGTGCCAGCTCACTAAAGACCGGGAACACTGAAGCTTTCTTT. Encoded protein: CASSLKTGNTEAFF.

This clonotype was found many times. The rearrangement uses TRBV20-1 and TRBJ1-1; tentative D call: TRBD1 (6 bases). The CDR3 totals 14 residues. Germline V CDR1 and CDR2: DFQATT, SNEGSKA (reference sequence). V gave up 7 bases and J gave up 4 bases, with 19 bases separating them. For the CDR3, the DNA is TGCAGTGTTCGAGAGGGGGGTTTGGTCACTGAAGCTTTCTTT. Translated: CSVREGGLVTEAFF.

This chain uses TRBV29-1 with TRBJ2-3; 9 bases align to TRBD2. Trimming cost V 5 bases and J 2 bases; bases outside gene matches: 11. Looked up from germline, CDR1 is SQVTM and CDR2 is ANQGSEA. This CDR3 is 16 amino acids long. The CDR3 coding sequence is TGCAGCGTTCGCGAGGGACTAGCTCAATACACAGATACGCAGTATTTT. Translation gives CSVREGLAQYTDTQYF.